This T cell receptor beta chain was captured in a study of T cells in Graves' hyperthyroidism and ophthalmopathy. Looking at the study overall: Peripheral blood was secured at the point of initial diagnosis, before any treatment.

This clonotype was picked up many times. Antigen unknown. One base away lies a much larger clone, so this may be a sequencing read error. Broader study findings: In the blood, most expanded thyroid clonotypes above 0.001 appeared as well. Median prediction lead before ophthalmopathy onset was about 6.7 months with the model.

RNA transcripts gave rise to amplified TCR beta CDR3 regions. The TCR CDR3 was amplified in a first-round RT-PCR using the HTBI primer set. TCRdb independently ran MiXCR on the multiplex PCR reads; one entry per CDR3 protein. In the table there are under 400,000 distinct CDR3 sequences, 15% to 20% of which are singletons. The CDR3 sequence is 15 residues long. Germline V lookup: CDR1 MDHEN, CDR2 SYDVKM. Orbital computed tomography and thyroid ultrasound, together with serum TRAb and thyroxine and clinical symptoms, were used for diagnoses. The source of this sequence is a woman between 40 and 55 years old with Graves' ophthalmopathy. This chain connects TRBV28 to TRBJ1-5; weak D call: TRBD1 (6 bases). Sequencing used blood. CDR3 DNA: TGTGCCAGCAGTTTGTCCGGGACACTAAATCGGCCCCAGCATTTT. This sequence encodes CASSLSGTLNRPQHF.